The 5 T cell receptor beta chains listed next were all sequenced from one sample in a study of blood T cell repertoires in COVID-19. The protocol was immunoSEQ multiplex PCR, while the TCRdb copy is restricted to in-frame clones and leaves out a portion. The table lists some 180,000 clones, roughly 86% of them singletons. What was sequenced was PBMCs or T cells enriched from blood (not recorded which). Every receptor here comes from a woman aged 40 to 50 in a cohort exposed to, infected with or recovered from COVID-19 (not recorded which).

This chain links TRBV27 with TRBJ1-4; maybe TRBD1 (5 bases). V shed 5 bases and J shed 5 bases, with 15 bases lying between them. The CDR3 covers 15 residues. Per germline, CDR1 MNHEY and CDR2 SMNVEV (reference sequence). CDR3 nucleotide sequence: TGTGCCAGCAGTAGCCTTGGCAGGGTGAATGAAAAACTGTTTTTT. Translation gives CASSSLGRVNEKLFF.

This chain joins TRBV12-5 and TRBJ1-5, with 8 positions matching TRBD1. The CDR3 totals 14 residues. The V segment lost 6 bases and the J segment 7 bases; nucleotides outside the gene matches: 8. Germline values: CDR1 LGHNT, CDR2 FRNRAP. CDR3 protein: CASGLGQGIQPQHF. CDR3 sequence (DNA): TGTGCTAGTGGCCTTGGACAGGGCATCCAGCCCCAGCATTTT.

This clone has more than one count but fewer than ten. The CDR3 region is CATSDTDRTHEQYF. The DNA for the CDR3 is TGTGCCACCAGTGACACCGACAGGACCCACGAGCAGTACTTC. The chain links TRBV24-1 to TRBJ2-7, with D possibly being TRBD1 (6 bases). Trimming cost V 4 bases and J 5 bases, with 14 bases left between them. The CDR3 has 14 amino acids. Germline loops: CDR1 KGHDR, CDR2 SFDVKD.

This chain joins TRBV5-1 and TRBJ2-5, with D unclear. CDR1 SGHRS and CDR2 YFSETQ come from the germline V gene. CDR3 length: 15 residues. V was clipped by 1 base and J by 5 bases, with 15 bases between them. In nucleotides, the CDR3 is TGCGCCAGCAGCTTGTACGGGTCCCTAGACGAGACCCAGTACTTC. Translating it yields CASSLYGSLDETQYF.

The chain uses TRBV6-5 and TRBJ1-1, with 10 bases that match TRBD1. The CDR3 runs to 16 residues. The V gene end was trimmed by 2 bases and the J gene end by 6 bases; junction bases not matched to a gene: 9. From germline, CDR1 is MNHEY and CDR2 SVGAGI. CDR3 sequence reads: CASSYPRTGGLAEAFF. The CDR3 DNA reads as TGTGCCAGCAGTTACCCCCGGACAGGGGGGTTAGCTGAAGCTTTCTTT.